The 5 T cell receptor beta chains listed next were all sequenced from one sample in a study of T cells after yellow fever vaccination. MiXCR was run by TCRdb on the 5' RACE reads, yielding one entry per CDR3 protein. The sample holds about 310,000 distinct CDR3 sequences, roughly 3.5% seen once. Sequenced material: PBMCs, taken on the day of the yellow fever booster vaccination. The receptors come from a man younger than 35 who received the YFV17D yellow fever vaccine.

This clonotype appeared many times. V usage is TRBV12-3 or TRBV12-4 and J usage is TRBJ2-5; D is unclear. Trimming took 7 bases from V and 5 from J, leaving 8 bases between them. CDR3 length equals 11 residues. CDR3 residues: CASMTGETQYF. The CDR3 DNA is TGTGCCAGCATGACTGGGGAGACCCAGTACTTC.

The CDR3 protein is CASSHWGVPGELFF. CDR3 DNA: TGTGCCAGCAGCCATTGGGGTGTCCCCGGGGAGCTGTTTTTT. J is TRBJ2-2 and V is TRBV7-3; the D is unclear. V was shortened by 5 bases and J by 6 bases, with 13 bases between the two germline ends. From germline, CDR1 is SGHTA and CDR2 FQGTGA. The length of the CDR3 is 14 residues.

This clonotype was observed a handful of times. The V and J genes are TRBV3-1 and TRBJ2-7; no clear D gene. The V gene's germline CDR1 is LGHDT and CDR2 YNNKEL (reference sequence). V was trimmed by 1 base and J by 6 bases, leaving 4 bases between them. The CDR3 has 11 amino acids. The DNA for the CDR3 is TGTGCCAGCAGCCAAGGGGTCGAGCAGTACGTC. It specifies CASSQGVEQYV.

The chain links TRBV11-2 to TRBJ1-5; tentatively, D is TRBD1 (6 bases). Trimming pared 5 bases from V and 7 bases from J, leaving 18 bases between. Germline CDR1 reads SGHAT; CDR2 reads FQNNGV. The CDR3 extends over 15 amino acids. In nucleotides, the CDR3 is TGTGCCAGCAGCCCATTATCAGGGGTAGGGCAGCCCCAGCATTTT. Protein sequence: CASSPLSGVGQPQHF.

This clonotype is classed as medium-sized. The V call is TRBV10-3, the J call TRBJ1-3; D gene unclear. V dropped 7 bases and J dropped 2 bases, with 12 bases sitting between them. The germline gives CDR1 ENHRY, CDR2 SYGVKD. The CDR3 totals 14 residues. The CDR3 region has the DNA TGTGCCATCATGAGGGATACGACTGGAAACACCATATATTTT. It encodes CAIMRDTTGNTIYF.